This T cell receptor beta chain was recovered during a study of blood T cell repertoires in COVID-19. Looking at the study overall: Spain, Italy and the United States supplied samples that represented acute and convalescent COVID-19.

The age range of participants was 18 to 89 years, with residence in about 25 US areas. Categorization into cohorts depended on clinical history that participants reported. In the original processing: Nucleated cell number was recorded as an estimate derived from reference gene primer amplification. Here immunoSEQ multiplex PCR was the method, and the copy in TCRdb shows in-frame clones only, minus some. The DNA was the basis for D and trimming; V, J and clone size are from that table. In the table there are fewer than 250,000 clones, approximately 86% of which are singletons. The germline CDR1 and CDR2 sequences are LNHNV and YYDKDF (reference sequence). Trimming at V came to 8 bases and at J to 5 bases, leaving 8 bases not matched to a gene. CDR3 length equals 14 residues.

The specimen sequenced was PBMCs or T cells enriched from blood (not recorded which). The V call is TRBV15, the J call TRBJ2-3, with 9 nucleotides matching TRBD1. The sequence derives from a woman between 40 and 55 years old with acute COVID-19. The DNA of the CDR3 is TGTGCCACCTCCGGGACAGGGTGGAGAGATACGCAGTATTTT. Protein: CATSGTGWRDTQYF.